A selection of T cell receptor beta chains follows, all from one sample in a study of siplizumab effects on memory and regulatory T cells. This table comes from immunoSEQ multiplex PCR, and its TCRdb copy is limited to in-frame clones, with some not included. The sample has approximately 94,000 clones, less than 95% seen once. The sample comprised non-Treg CD4+ T cells sorted from blood. The receptors originated from a human donor in good health. Both conserved end residues are part of each CDR3. The D gene is left open where the match is weak. The size entry is marked missing in some rows and otherwise reads once, few, many or a size class.

clone_size	d_call	v_call	j_call	cdr3_aa	cdr3_nt
-	TRBD2	TRBV27	TRBJ2-3	CASSFGSSGRDTQYF	TGTGCCAGCAGTTTTGGGTCTAGCGGGAGAGATACGCAGTATTTT
-	-	TRBV2	TRBJ1-1	CASILDNTEAFF	TGTGCCAGCATCCTAGATAACACTGAAGCTTTCTTT
once	TRBD2	TRBV9	TRBJ2-5	CASSVEGTSVRGWETQYF	TGTGCCAGCAGCGTAGAAGGGACTAGCGTTCGAGGGTGGGAGACCCAGTACTTC
-	-	TRBV6-1	TRBJ1-1	CASSEVTWAGVPYEAFF	TGTGCCAGCAGTGAAGTGACGTGGGCCGGGGTCCCATATGAAGCTTTCTTT
-	TRBD2	TRBV4-1	TRBJ2-7	CASSPRLAGGPEQYF	TGCGCCAGCAGCCCTCGACTAGCGGGAGGGCCCGAGCAGTACTTC
-	-	TRBV19	TRBJ2-3	CATAQTASSTDTQYF	TGTGCCACCGCCCAGACAGCCTCTAGCACAGATACGCAGTATTTT
-	TRBD1	TRBV2	TRBJ2-3	CANPRDSSTDTQYF	TGTGCCAATCCCCGGGACAGCAGCACAGATACGCAGTATTTT
-	-	TRBV5-1	TRBJ2-3	CASSSIGSKNADTQYF	TGCGCCAGCAGCTCTATCGGGTCGAAAAACGCAGATACGCAGTATTTT
-	-	TRBV10-1	TRBJ2-1	CASSEGTSSYNEQFF	TGCGCCAGCAGTGAGGGGACGAGCTCCTACAATGAGCAGTTCTTC
-	TRBD1	TRBV9	TRBJ1-2	CASSGSQGAGYGYTF	TGTGCCAGCAGCGGCTCCCAGGGGGCAGGCTATGGCTACACCTTC